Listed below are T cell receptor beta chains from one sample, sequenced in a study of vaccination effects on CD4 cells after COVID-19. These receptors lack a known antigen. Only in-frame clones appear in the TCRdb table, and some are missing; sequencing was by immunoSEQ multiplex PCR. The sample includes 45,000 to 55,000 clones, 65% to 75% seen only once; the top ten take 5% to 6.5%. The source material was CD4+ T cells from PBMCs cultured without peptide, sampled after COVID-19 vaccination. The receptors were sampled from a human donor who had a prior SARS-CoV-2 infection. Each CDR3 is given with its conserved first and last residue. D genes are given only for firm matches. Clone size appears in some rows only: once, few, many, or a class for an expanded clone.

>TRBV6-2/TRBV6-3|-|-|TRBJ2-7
TGTGCCAGCAGTTTACGAGGGACCTACGAGCAGTACTTC
CASSLRGTYEQYF
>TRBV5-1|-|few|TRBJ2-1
TGCGCCAGCAATAAGGAAGTTATGGATGAGCAGTTCTTC
CASNKEVMDEQFF
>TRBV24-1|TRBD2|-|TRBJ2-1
TGTGCCACCAGTGTGAGCGGGAGGGAGGTATATGAGCAGTTCTTC
CATSVSGREVYEQFF
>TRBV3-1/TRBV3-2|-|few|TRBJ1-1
TGTGCCAGCAGCCAAGGGCAAGCTGGAGCTTTCTTT
CASSQGQAGAFF
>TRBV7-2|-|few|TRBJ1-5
TGTGCCAGCAGCTTAGCAGGGCTACGCAATCAGCCCCAGCATTTT
CASSLAGLRNQPQHF
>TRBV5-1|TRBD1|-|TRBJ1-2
TGCGCCAGCAATCAGGCAGGGGGCAACTATGGCTACACCTTC
CASNQAGGNYGYTF
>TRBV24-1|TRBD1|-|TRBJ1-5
TGTGCCACCAGTGCCCGGGACAGGGGACATCAGCCCCAGCATTTT
CATSARDRGHQPQHF
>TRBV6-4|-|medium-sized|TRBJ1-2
TGTGCCAGGGCCCTAAACACCTTC
CARALNTF
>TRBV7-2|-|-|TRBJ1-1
TGTGCCAGCAGCTTAAGGGGACGGGACGCTGAAGCTTTCTTT
CASSLRGRDAEAFF
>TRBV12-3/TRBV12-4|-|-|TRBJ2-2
TGTGCCAGCAGTGTGCGTGGGGAGCTGTTTTTT
CASSVRGELFF
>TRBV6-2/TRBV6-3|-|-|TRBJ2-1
TGTGCCAGCAGTTACTACCGGGACTGGGAGTATGAGCAGTTCTTC
CASSYYRDWEYEQFF
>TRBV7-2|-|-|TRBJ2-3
TGTGCCAGCAGCTTAGCTGTTAGCGCGGCAGGGGGGGCGCAGTATTTT
CASSLAVSAAGGAQYF
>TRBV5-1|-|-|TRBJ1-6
TGCGCCAGCAGCAAGGGGAGTAATTCACCCCTCCACTTT
CASSKGSNSPLHF
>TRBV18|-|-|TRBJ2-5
TGTGCCAGCTCAGCAAACATTAAAGAGACCCAGTACTTC
CASSANIKETQYF
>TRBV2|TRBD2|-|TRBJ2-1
TGTGCCAGCAGTGCTGTCCTAGCGGGAGAACTTGAGCAGTTCTTC
CASSAVLAGELEQFF
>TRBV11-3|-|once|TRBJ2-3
TGTGCCAGCAGCTCCCGCTGGGGACGTAGCACAGATACGCAGTATTTT
CASSSRWGRSTDTQYF
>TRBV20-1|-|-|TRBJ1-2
TGCAGTGCTCGGTTAGGATATGGCTACACCTTC
CSARLGYGYTF
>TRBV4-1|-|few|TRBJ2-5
TGCGCCAGCAGCCAGGTCGCGACCTCAGGAGAGACCCAGTACTTC
CASSQVATSGETQYF
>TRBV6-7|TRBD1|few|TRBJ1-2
TGTGCCAGCAGTTACTCGATGTGGGACAGCCCGAGAGGGTATGGCTACACCTTC
CASSYSMWDSPRGYGYTF
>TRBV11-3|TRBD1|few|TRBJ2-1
TGTGCCAGCAGCTTAACCCCCGGGACAGGGGAGTTCTTC
CASSLTPGTGEFF
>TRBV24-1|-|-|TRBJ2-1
TGTGCCACCAGTGGGAAGGGATGGAATGAGCAGTTCTTC
CATSGKGWNEQFF
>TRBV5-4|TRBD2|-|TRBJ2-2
TGTGCCAGCAGCTTAACCGGGACTAGCGCTTACACCGGGGAGCTGTTTTTT
CASSLTGTSAYTGELFF
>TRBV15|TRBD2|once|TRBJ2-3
TGTGCCACCAGCAGAGATCCGACTAGCGGGGGTTGGGGCACAGATACGCAGTATTTT
CATSRDPTSGGWGTDTQYF
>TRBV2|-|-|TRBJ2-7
TGTGCCAGCAGTTACGGGACCCCCGGCCACGAGCAGTACTTC
CASSYGTPGHEQYF
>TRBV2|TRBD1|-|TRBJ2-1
TGTGCCAGCACCAGGGGACAGGGGCGATACAATGAGCAGTTCTTC
CASTRGQGRYNEQFF